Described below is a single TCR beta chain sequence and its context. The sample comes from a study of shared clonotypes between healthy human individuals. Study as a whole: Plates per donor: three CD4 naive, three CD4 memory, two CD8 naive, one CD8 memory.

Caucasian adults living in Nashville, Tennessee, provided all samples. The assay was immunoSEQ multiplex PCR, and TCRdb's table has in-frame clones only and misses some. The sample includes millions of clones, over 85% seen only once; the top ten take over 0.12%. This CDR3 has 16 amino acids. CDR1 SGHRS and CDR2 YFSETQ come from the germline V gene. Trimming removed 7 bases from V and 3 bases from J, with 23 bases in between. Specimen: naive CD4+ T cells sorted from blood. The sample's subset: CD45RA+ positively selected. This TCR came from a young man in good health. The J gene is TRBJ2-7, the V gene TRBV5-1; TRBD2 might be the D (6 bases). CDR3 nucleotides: TGCGCCAGCCCCCCTCCGGGACTTAAACCGGTCTACGAGCAGTACTTC. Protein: CASPPPGLKPVYEQYF. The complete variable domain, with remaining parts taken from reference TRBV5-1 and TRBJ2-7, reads KAGVTQTPRYLIKTRGQQVTLSCSPISGHRSVSWYQQTPGQGLQFLFEYFSETQRNKGNFPGRFSGRQFSNSRSEMNVSTLELGDSALYLCASPPPGLKPVYEQYFGPGTRLTVT.